The 31 T cell receptor beta chains reported below all come from one sample, sequenced in a study of T cells in women clearing cervical HPV infection. Data came from immunoSEQ multiplex PCR; TCRdb stores just in-frame clones and leaves some out. Here the sample table reports around 20,000 clones. Sequencing used blood buffy coat. The receptor set was obtained from a woman between 18 and 69 years old with a cervical HPV16 infection that either progressed to CIN3+ or cleared (not recorded which).

Note on this clone: The read stops 3 residues short of the end of the CDR3; the missing end is completed from the germline J gene. The rearrangement uses TRBV7-9 and TRBJ1-2, with 8 bases matching TRBD1. Germline values: CDR1 SEHNR, CDR2 FQNEAQ (reference sequence). The length of the CDR3 is 14 residues. The CDR3 loop reads CASSFGQGTDTYTF. The sequenced CDR3 bases are TGTGCCAGCAGCTTCGGACAGGGTACAGATACC. The full variable domain, completed using reference TRBV7-9 and TRBJ1-2, is DTGVSQNPRHKITKRGQNVTFRCDPISEHNRLYWYRQTLGQGPEFLTYFQNEAQLEKSRLLSDRFSAERPKGSFSTLEIQRTEQGDSAMYLCASSFGQGTDTYTFGSGTRLTVV.

A remark on this clone: The CDR3 is cut off 3 residues early in the read; its end comes from the germline J gene. The chain recombines TRBV4-2 with TRBJ1-4; 8 bases map to TRBD1. Losses at the gene ends were 4 bases for V and 6 bases for J; bases not matched to a gene: 13. The CDR3 totals 17 residues. Germline V gives CDR1 LGHNA, CDR2 YNFKEQ. The CDR3: CASSPLGQGAADEKLFF. The CDR3 bases that were read are TGTGCCAGCAGCCCCTTAGGACAGGGCGCCGCGGATGAAAAA.

On this clone itself: The CDR3 extends 3 residues past the end of the read, so its final part is completed from the germline J gene. V usage is TRBV30 and J usage is TRBJ2-7; 8 nucleotides agree with TRBD2. This CDR3 has 15 residues. The V and J ends lost 3 bases and 2 bases, in that order; junction bases with no gene match: 9. The V gene's germline CDR1 is GTSNPN and CDR2 SVGIG (reference sequence). The CDR3 bases that were read are TGTGCCTGGAGCGGCGGGGGGCCTACGACCTACGAG. This codes for CAWSGGGPTTYE. The whole CDR3 reads CAWSGGGPTTYEQYF. The full variable domain, with the rest looked up from reference TRBV30 and TRBJ2-7, is SQTIHQWPATLVQPVGSPLSLECTVEGTSNPNLYWYRQAAGRGLQLLFYSVGIGQISSEVPQNLSASRPQDRQFILSSKKLLLSDSGFYLCAWSGGGPTTYEQYFGPGTRLTVT.

A remark on this clone: The CDR3 goes on 3 residues after the read ends, and that part is filled in from the germline J gene. J is TRBJ2-5 and V is TRBV19, with 10 bases matching TRBD2. V dropped 2 bases and J dropped 2; count of bases not matched to a gene: 8. Germline loops: CDR1 LNHDA, CDR2 SQIVND (reference sequence). The CDR3 sequence is 17 residues long. The CDR3 bases that were read are TGTGCCAGTAGTATACTAGCGGGGGTTCCAACGCAAGAGACC. Translation: CASSILAGVPTQET. The full CDR3 reads CASSILAGVPTQETQYF.

As to this clone: The observed sequence ends 3 residues before the CDR3 terminus, with the missing tail filled in from the germline J gene. The rearrangement joins TRBV4-2 to TRBJ2-5; 8 nucleotides match TRBD2. V shed 1 base and J 5 bases; nucleotides not matched to a gene: 6. Looked up from germline, CDR1 is LGHNA and CDR2 is YNFKEQ. There are 15 residues in the CDR3. This chain's CDR3 is CASSQVRGEGETQYF. Partial CDR3 DNA: TGTGCCAGCAGCCAAGTGCGGGGGGAGGGGGAGACC.

Turning to this clone: The observed sequence ends 3 residues before the CDR3 terminus, with the missing tail filled in from the germline J gene. V is TRBV18 and J is TRBJ2-4; tentative D call: TRBD1 (5 bases). The CDR3 is 13 residues long. Germline CDR1 and CDR2: KGHSH and LQKENI. The CDR3 sequence: CASSPDSNYGQYF. The sequenced part of the CDR3 DNA is TGTGCCAGCTCACCAGACAGTAACTATGGT.

As for this clone: The read comes to an end 3 residues before the CDR3 does, leaving the germline J gene to fill in the end. This chain connects TRBV29-1 to TRBJ1-5; TRBD1 aligns across 8 bases. The CDR3 has 13 residues. V gave up 7 bases and J gave up 4 bases; unmatched junction bases: 6. The V gene's germline CDR1 is SQVTM and CDR2 ANQGSEA. The CDR3 bases that were read are TGCAGCGCCCGGACAGGGAGTAATCAGCCC. Translating it yields CSARTGSNQP. The full CDR3 protein is CSARTGSNQPQHF.

Comment on this clone: The read ends 3 residues before the CDR3 terminus; that terminus is restored from the germline J gene. V is TRBV18 and J is TRBJ1-6, with 9 bases identical to TRBD1. The CDR3 sequence is 17 residues long. Germline V CDR1 and CDR2: KGHSH, LQKENI. V trimming: 6 bases; J trimming: 0 bases; junction bases outside the gene matches: 6. Partial CDR3 DNA: TGTGCCAGCTCGGGACAGGGCCTGAGCTCCTATAATTCACCC. Amino acid sequence: CASSGQGLSSYNSP. The whole CDR3 protein reads CASSGQGLSSYNSPLHF.

Note on this clone: The DNA ends 3 residues before the CDR3 does, and the rest of the CDR3 is filled in from the germline J gene. The genes are TRBV10-2 and TRBJ2-3; 12 positions match TRBD2. The CDR3 has 13 amino acids. Per germline, CDR1 WSHSY and CDR2 SAAADI. The part of the CDR3 DNA that was read is TGCGCCAGCTTACTAGCGGGGGGAGAGACG. As protein: CASLLAGGET. The full CDR3 is CASLLAGGETQYF.

For this clone: The read halts 3 residues ahead of the CDR3 end, with the missing end drawn from the germline J gene. This chain uses TRBV20-1 with TRBJ1-5; 10 bases agree with TRBD1. The V segment lost 0 bases and the J segment 8 bases; nucleotides outside the gene matches: 7. The CDR3 spans 15 residues. Germline V gene lookup returns CDR1 DFQATT and CDR2 SNEGSKA (reference sequence). The CDR3 bases that were read are TGCAGTGCTAGAGATCTGACAGGGGGCGCGGAGCCC. This encodes CSARDLTGGAEP. The complete CDR3 protein is CSARDLTGGAEPQHF.

Turning to this clone: The read comes to an end 3 residues before the CDR3 does, leaving the germline J gene to fill in the end. The rearrangement joins TRBV7-9 to TRBJ2-4; D might be TRBD1 (6 bases). The CDR3 is made up of 12 amino acids. Germline V gene data show CDR1 as SEHNR and CDR2 as FQNEAQ (reference sequence). The part of the CDR3 DNA that was read is TGTGCCAGCAACCTAGAGGGGGATGGT. It encodes CASNLEGDG. The full CDR3 is CASNLEGDGQYF.

About this clone itself: From the germline J gene comes the end of the CDR3, since the read stops 3 residues before it. The chain uses TRBV5-1 and TRBJ1-6; 8 bases fit TRBD1. CDR3 length: 15 residues. Losses at the gene ends were 0 bases for V and 7 bases for J; bases not matched to a gene: 3. CDR1 and CDR2 from the germline V gene are SGHRS and YFSETQ. CDR3 bases read: TGCGCCAGCAGCTTGGATCAGGGGGCGAATTCACCC. Amino acids: CASSLDQGANSP. The entire CDR3 is CASSLDQGANSPLHF.

As regards this clone: The read finishes 3 residues shy of the CDR3 end, and the germline J gene is used to complete it. This chain links TRBV5-1 with TRBJ2-3; 13 positions match TRBD2. The CDR3 runs to 16 residues. V was clipped by 4 bases and J by 5 bases; unmatched bases: 7. From germline, CDR1 is SGHRS and CDR2 YFSETQ. CDR3 DNA, as far as it was read: TGCGCCAGCAGCGGTACCGGGACTAGCGGGGAAGATACG. Translating it yields CASSGTGTSGEDT. In full, the CDR3 is CASSGTGTSGEDTQYF.

Turning to this clone: The missing CDR3 end, 3 residues past where the read stops, is filled in from the germline J gene. The chain links TRBV20-1 to TRBJ2-3; no definite D call. The CDR3 extends over 13 amino acids. In germline, CDR1 is DFQATT, CDR2 SNEGSKA (reference sequence). The CDR3 DNA, read in part, is TGCAGTGCTAGCGGGTTAGCTTCTGAGACG. Its translation is CSASGLASET. The entire CDR3 protein reads CSASGLASETQYF.

Notes on this clone: The read ends 3 residues early relative to the CDR3; the germline J gene fills the gap. This sequence joins TRBV9 and TRBJ2-3; TRBD2 matches at 7 bases. V lost 3 bases, J lost 1 base, and 2 bases stayed unmatched. The CDR3 is 14 amino acids. Germline lookup yields CDR1 SGDLS and CDR2 YYNGEE. The CDR3 region is CASSDAGGTDTQYF. The sequenced part of the CDR3 DNA is TGTGCCAGCAGCGATGCGGGGGGCACAGATACG.

Comment on this clone: The observed sequence ends 3 residues before the CDR3 terminus, with the missing tail filled in from the germline J gene. The V call is TRBV19, the J call TRBJ1-2; weak D call: TRBD1 (6 bases). This CDR3 contains 15 residues. Germline V gives CDR1 LNHDA, CDR2 SQIVND (reference sequence). The CDR3 sequence: CASSIGGTTKNIYTF. The CDR3 DNA, read in part, is TGTGCCAGTAGTATAGGGGGGACAACAAAAAACATC.

On this clone itself: From the germline J gene comes the end of the CDR3, since the read stops 3 residues before it. This sequence joins TRBV12-3 or TRBV12-4 and TRBJ2-4; TRBD2 matches at 11 bases. This CDR3 is 16 amino acids long. Trimming removed 5 bases from V and 2 bases from J; junction bases left unmatched: 5. The CDR3 DNA, read in part, is TGTGCCAGCAGTCATAGCGGGGGGGCGTCCAAAAACATT. This gives the protein CASSHSGGASKNI. The whole CDR3 region reads CASSHSGGASKNIQYF.

Turning to this clone: The DNA ends 3 residues before the CDR3 does, and the rest of the CDR3 is filled in from the germline J gene. The V gene is TRBV14, the J gene TRBJ2-5, with 8 bases aligning to TRBD2. Germline assignment: CDR1 SGHDN and CDR2 FVKESK. The CDR3 sequence is 16 residues long. V gave up 1 base and J gave up 1 base; unmatched junction bases: 5. The covered CDR3 bases are TGTGCCAGCAGCCAAGGGGCGGGGGGAAGCCAAGAGACC. The encoded protein is CASSQGAGGSQET. The entire CDR3 reads CASSQGAGGSQETQYF. The whole variable domain, filled in from reference TRBV14 and TRBJ2-5, reads EAGVTQFPSHSVIEKGQTVTLRCDPISGHDNLYWYRRVMGKEIKFLLHFVKESKQDESGMPNNRFLAERTGGTYSTLKVQPAELEDSGVYFCASSQGAGGSQETQYFGPGTRLLVL.

Comment on this clone: Read data end 3 residues before the CDR3 end; the end is taken from the germline J gene. The V and J genes are TRBV4-1 and TRBJ1-1; 7 nucleotides match TRBD1. The CDR3 consists of 17 residues. CDR1 is MGHRA, CDR2 YSYEKL, per germline. After removal of 1 base from V and 1 base from J, the junction contained 9 bases not matched to a gene. The covered CDR3 bases are TGCGCCAGCAGCCAAGTTGGTGCGGGACAGCCGAACACTGAA. It encodes CASSQVGAGQPNTE. The whole CDR3 region reads CASSQVGAGQPNTEAFF.

As regards this clone: Read sequence stops 3 residues before the CDR3 end, and the germline J gene provides the missing end. The chain is built from TRBV12-3 or TRBV12-4 and TRBJ2-3; 7 positions match TRBD1. The CDR3 covers 14 residues. J was trimmed by 0 bases and V by 6 bases; bases with no gene match: 3. The part of the CDR3 DNA that was read is TGTGCCAGCAGAAGGGACAGAAGCACAGATACG. Translating it yields CASRRDRSTDT. The full CDR3 is CASRRDRSTDTQYF.

In the case of this clone: The read ends 3 residues before the CDR3 terminus; that terminus is restored from the germline J gene. V gene TRBV18 combines with J gene TRBJ1-2; no clear D. The CDR3 sequence is 14 residues long. CDR1 and CDR2 (germline): KGHSH, LQKENI. This chain's CDR3 is CASSPPHTPGDYTF. Partial CDR3 DNA: TGTGCCAGCTCACCACCCCACACACCAGGTGAC.

Comments on this clone: With the read ending 3 residues before the CDR3 end, the germline J gene is used to fill in that end. The V gene is TRBV7-6, the J gene TRBJ2-3, with D tentatively TRBD2 (7 bases). With 5 bases removed from V and 5 bases from J, the gap between germline ends came to 20 bases. Germline V CDR1 and CDR2: SGHVS, FNYEAQ. The CDR3 length is 16 residues. The CDR3 sequence is CASSPRRGRGGDTQYF. CDR3 bases read: TGTGCCAGCAGCCCGCGTAGGGGTAGGGGGGGAGATACG.

The CDR3 region is CASRDRYDTDTYTF. Incomplete CDR3 DNA: TGTGCCAGCAGGGACAGGTATGACACAGATACC. The V and J genes are TRBV2 and TRBJ1-2, with TRBD1 matching over 7 bases. The read halts 3 residues ahead of the CDR3 end, with the missing end drawn from the germline J gene. This CDR3 contains 14 residues. CDR1 SNHLY and CDR2 FYNNEI come from the germline V gene.

As regards this clone: The read is 3 residues too short to cover the CDR3 end, so that end is filled in from the germline J gene. The chain joins TRBV5-5 to TRBJ1-5; D perhaps matches TRBD1 (5 bases). The germline gives CDR1 SGHKS, CDR2 YYEKEE (reference sequence). This CDR3 spans 15 amino acids. The V gene lost 4 bases and the J gene lost 0 bases, with 11 bases spanning the gap. CDR3 region: CASSTRGDSNQPQHF. The covered CDR3 bases are TGTGCCAGCAGCACCCGGGGGGATAGCAATCAGCCC.

Turning to this clone: The read comes to an end 3 residues before the CDR3 does, leaving the germline J gene to fill in the end. The V gene is TRBV2, the J gene TRBJ2-2; 7 bases line up with TRBD1. The CDR3 loop spans 14 amino acids. Germline V gives CDR1 SNHLY, CDR2 FYNNEI. The CDR3 spells CASTRGQEREKLFF. The covered CDR3 bases are TGTGCCAGCACCCGCGGACAGGAGAGGGAAAAG.

In regard to this clone: The read terminates 3 residues ahead of where the CDR3 ends, so the germline J gene completes it. The chain uses TRBV18 and TRBJ2-4, with TRBD1 matching over 8 bases. This CDR3 is built from 12 residues. Per the germline V gene, CDR1 is KGHSH and CDR2 is LQKENI. CDR3 amino acids: CASSMTGDGQYF. The sequenced CDR3 bases are TGTGCCAGCTCTATGACAGGGGATGGT. Variable domain in full (rest from reference TRBV18 and TRBJ2-4): NAGVMQNPRHLVRRRGQEARLRCSPMKGHSHVYWYRQLPEEGLKFMVYLQKENIIDESGMPKERFSAEFPKEGPSILRIQQVVRGDSAAYFCASSMTGDGQYFGAGTRLSVL.

Notes on this clone: The CDR3 goes on 3 residues after the read ends, and that part is filled in from the germline J gene. The gene calls are TRBV20-1 and TRBJ2-3; 14 bases align to TRBD2. The germline gives CDR1 DFQATT, CDR2 SNEGSKA (reference sequence). The CDR3 consists of 16 residues. CDR3 bases read: TGCAGTGCTAGCGCGACTAGCGGGGGGGCCGGTGAGACG. Translation gives CSASATSGGAGET. The CDR3 as a whole reads CSASATSGGAGETQYF.

About this clone: The read ends 3 residues early relative to the CDR3; the germline J gene fills the gap. The chain has TRBV30 and TRBJ1-1; maybe TRBD1 (5 bases). There are 13 residues in the CDR3. Germline loops: CDR1 GTSNPN, CDR2 SVGIG (reference sequence). The V end was cut by 2 bases, the J end by 0 bases, with 7 bases between. CDR3 DNA (partial): TGTGCCTGGAGTTCAGGGATGAACACTGAA. This encodes CAWSSGMNTE. The entire CDR3 protein is CAWSSGMNTEAFF.

With respect to this clone: Read sequence stops 3 residues before the CDR3 end, and the germline J gene provides the missing end. This rearrangement joins TRBV5-6 to TRBJ1-4, with 7 nucleotides matching TRBD1. This CDR3 is 13 amino acids long. The trim removed 4 bases at V and 8 bases at J, leaving 5 bases unmatched. Germline V lookup: CDR1 SGHDT, CDR2 YYEEEE. Partial CDR3 DNA: TGTGCCAGCAGCCACCCGACAGGGGAAAAA. Residues: CASSHPTGEK. The whole CDR3 sequence is CASSHPTGEKLFF.

A word on this clone: The read comes to an end 3 residues before the CDR3 does, leaving the germline J gene to fill in the end. The J gene is TRBJ1-4, the V gene TRBV11-2; maybe TRBD1 (5 bases). V lost 5 bases, J lost 3 bases, and 13 bases lay in between. The CDR3 extends over 15 amino acids. The V gene's germline CDR1 is SGHAT and CDR2 FQNNGV. The sequenced part of the CDR3 DNA is TGTGCCAGCAGCAAAAAGGGGTCGGCTAATGAAAAA. It encodes CASSKKGSANEK. The whole CDR3 is CASSKKGSANEKLFF.

In the case of this clone: Read sequence stops 3 residues before the CDR3 end, and the germline J gene provides the missing end. The genes are TRBV5-6 and TRBJ1-1; 7 bases agree with TRBD1. The CDR3 extends over 14 amino acids. V was pared by 0 bases and J by 5 bases, with 4 bases of the junction left unmatched. Germline CDR1 reads SGHDT; CDR2 reads YYEEEE. CDR3 in amino acids: CASSLDRGYTEAFF. The sequenced CDR3 bases are TGTGCCAGCAGCTTGGACAGGGGTTATACTGAA.